The rows below give T cell receptor beta chains drawn from one sample of a study of CD8+ T cells in alopecia areata. Clones were read by immunoSEQ multiplex PCR, and TCRdb kept only the in-frame ones, dropping some. The sample lists approximately 210,000 clones; 55% to 70% were seen once. Specimen: CD4+ T cells sorted from blood, collected at week 4, from a patient treated with tofacitinib. The receptors originated from a human donor with alopecia areata. Each CDR3 is given with its conserved first and last residue. D genes are given only for firm matches. Clone size, where shown, is once, few, many, or a class for clones that have expanded.

TRBJ1-4,few,.,TRBV4-1,TGCGCCAGCAGCACTAAAGGGGAAAAACTGTTTTTT,CASSTKGEKLFF
TRBJ1-4,.,.,TRBV28,TGTGCCAGCAGTTTAGTGACCTTGGCGGGTGAAAAACTGTTTTTT,CASSLVTLAGEKLFF
TRBJ2-5,once,.,TRBV7-9,TGTGCCAGCAGCTTAGCAAGGGGCCAAGAGACCCAGTACTTC,CASSLARGQETQYF
TRBJ2-3,.,.,TRBV4-2,TGTGCCAGCAGCCAAGTGTCAGCTAGCACAGATACGCAGTATTTT,CASSQVSASTDTQYF
TRBJ1-5,once,.,TRBV30,TGTGCCTGGAGTGTACGAGGGGCGCTCAATCAGCCCCAGCATTTT,CAWSVRGALNQPQHF
TRBJ1-2,.,.,TRBV30,TGTGCCTGGAGTGGGGGACGGGGAGGCCCTAACTATGGCTACACCTTC,CAWSGGRGGPNYGYTF
TRBJ2-1,few,.,TRBV19,TGTGCCAGTTCCCCCGCGTTCGGTTACAATGAGCAGTTCTTC,CASSPAFGYNEQFF
TRBJ2-2,.,.,TRBV4-2,TGTGCCAGCAGCCAAGGGGGGGCCAGGGCTCCGGAGGACACCGGGGAGCTGTTTTTT,CASSQGGARAPEDTGELFF
TRBJ1-6,few,TRBD1,TRBV28,TGTGCCAGTCGATCAGGGGGTCGGAATTCACCCCTCCACTTT,CASRSGGRNSPLHF
TRBJ1-1,.,.,TRBV15,TGTGCCACCAGCAGAGGGGATGCGGAGACTGAAGCTTTCTTT,CATSRGDAETEAFF
TRBJ1-2,.,TRBD1,TRBV18,TGTGCCAGCTCACCACAGGGGGCCGACTATGGCTACACCTTC,CASSPQGADYGYTF
TRBJ2-1,.,TRBD2,TRBV4-2,TGTGCCAGCAGCTTGGGGGGGAGTGAGCAGTTCTTC,CASSLGGSEQFF
TRBJ1-1,.,.,TRBV30,TGTGCCTGGAGTGGACAGAACATGAACACTGAAGCTTTCTTT,CAWSGQNMNTEAFF
TRBJ1-6,.,.,TRBV7-9,TGTGCCAGCAGCTCGTTAAGGGGGGGCAGTTCACCCCTCCACTTT,CASSSLRGGSSPLHF
TRBJ2-7,few,.,TRBV5-5,TGTGCCAGCAGCTTGCAAGGGACGGTCTCCTACGAGCAGTACTTC,CASSLQGTVSYEQYF
TRBJ2-1,.,.,TRBV29-1,TGCAGCGCAAACCGGGACTTCGGCAATGAGCAGTTCTTC,CSANRDFGNEQFF